Below, 25 T cell receptor beta chains from the same sample are listed, as sequenced in a study of CD8+ T cells in alopecia areata. Extracted RNA was reverse transcribed into cDNA, the sequencing template. The repertoire was sequenced with immunoSEQ multiplex PCR; TCRdb's copy has only in-frame clones and lacks some. Of about 200,000 clones in the sample, around 62% were seen once. The sample here was CD4+ T cells sorted from blood, taken at week 0. The receptors come from a human donor with alopecia areata.

This clone is a singleton in its sample. The chain recombines TRBV5-1 with TRBJ2-7; 10 nucleotides align to TRBD2. The germline CDR1 and CDR2 sequences are SGHRS and YFSETQ. The CDR3 length is 15 residues. Losses at the gene ends were 4 bases for V and 4 bases for J; bases not matched to a gene: 8. The CDR3 DNA sequence: TGCGCCAGCAGCACGGCCGGGACTAGCGTATACGAGCAGTACTTC. Its translation is CASSTAGTSVYEQYF.

The rearrangement joins TRBV30 to TRBJ2-7, with D perhaps TRBD1 (7 bases). Per germline, CDR1 GTSNPN and CDR2 SVGIG (reference sequence). V was trimmed by 0 bases and J by 5 bases, leaving 20 bases between them. The CDR3 runs 16 residues. CDR3 protein: CAWSVYPRQGGHEQYF. As DNA, the CDR3 is TGTGCCTGGAGTGTCTACCCAAGACAGGGAGGCCACGAGCAGTACTTC. Complete variable domain (other parts from reference TRBV30 and TRBJ2-7): SQTIHQWPATLVQPVGSPLSLECTVEGTSNPNLYWYRQAAGRGLQLLFYSVGIGQISSEVPQNLSASRPQDRQFILSSKKLLLSDSGFYLCAWSVYPRQGGHEQYFGPGTRLTVT.

V is TRBV27 and J is TRBJ2-7; perhaps TRBD2 as D (6 bases). The CDR3 covers 16 residues. V was pared by 5 bases and J by 0 bases, with 17 bases between. Germline V CDR1 and CDR2: MNHEY, SMNVEV (reference sequence). The CDR3 loop is CASSPSLAASSYEQYF. The CDR3 DNA follows: TGTGCCAGCAGTCCTTCCTTAGCGGCAAGCTCCTACGAGCAGTACTTC.

This chain connects TRBV25-1 to TRBJ2-7; D perhaps matches TRBD2 (5 bases). Trimming took off 2 bases at V and 3 bases at J, with 8 bases between the two ends. This CDR3 has 13 amino acids. Germline loops: CDR1 MGHDK, CDR2 SYGVNS. The CDR3 DNA reads as TGTGCCAGCAGTGAAGAGGGATTCTACGAGCAGTACTTC. Its translation: CASSEEGFYEQYF.

This clone was detected a few times. The CDR3 nucleotides read TGTGCCAGCAGCTACGGGTTCAGCAATCAGCCCCAGCATTTT. This codes for CASSYGFSNQPQHF. The chain is built from TRBV5-6 and TRBJ1-5; D is unresolved. The CDR3 is 14 amino acids. Germline CDR1 SGHDT, CDR2 YYEEEE. Trimming removed 3 bases at V and 1 base at J, with 8 bases between.

The chain has TRBV7-8 and TRBJ2-2, with a tentative D call TRBD1 (6 bases). This CDR3 contains 16 residues. Trimming removed 1 base at V and 5 bases at J, with 14 bases between. The germline V gene encodes CDR1 SGHVS and CDR2 FQNEAQ. CDR3 loop: CASSLEGHLLTGELFF. CDR3 coding DNA: TGTGCCAGCAGCTTAGAGGGACATCTTCTTACCGGGGAGCTGTTTTTT. The entire variable domain, with the rest obtained from reference TRBV7-8 and TRBJ2-2, is as follows: GAGVSQSPRYKVAKRGQDVALRCDPISGHVSLFWYQQALGQGPEFLTYFQNEAQLDKSGLPSDRFFAERPEGSVSTLKIQRTQQEDSAVYLCASSLEGHLLTGELFFGEGSRLTVL.

V and J are TRBV29-1 and TRBJ1-1; 8 nucleotides align to TRBD1. Germline V gene lookup returns CDR1 SQVTM and CDR2 ANQGSEA. The trim removed 8 bases at V and 1 base at J, leaving 12 bases unmatched. The length of the CDR3 is 15 residues. The CDR3 DNA sequence: TGCAGCAGCGTTGACATGGGACAGGCGAACACTGAAGCTTTCTTT. This translates into CSSVDMGQANTEAFF. Drawing the rest from reference TRBV29-1 and TRBJ1-1, the complete variable domain is SAVISQKPSRDICQRGTSLTIQCQVDSQVTMMFWYRQQPGQSLTLIATANQGSEATYESGFVIDKFPISRPNLTFSTLTVSNMSPEDSSIYLCSSVDMGQANTEAFFGQGTRLTVV.

V gene TRBV7-9 combines with J gene TRBJ2-1, with D hard to call. V lost 5 bases and J 5 bases, leaving 7 bases between the germline ends. The CDR3 consists of 12 residues. The V gene's germline CDR1 is SEHNR and CDR2 FQNEAQ (reference sequence). The CDR3 region has the DNA TGTGCCAGCAGCGCCGCTCACAATGAGCAGTTCTTC. Amino acid sequence: CASSAAHNEQFF.

The rearrangement links TRBV7-6 to TRBJ1-4, with 9 bases aligning to TRBD1. CDR3 length: 15 amino acids. CDR1 SGHVS and CDR2 FNYEAQ come from the germline V gene. After removal of 2 bases from V and 13 bases from J, the junction contained 11 bases not matched to a gene. The CDR3 spells CASSLQALGQGSLFF. For the CDR3, the DNA is TGTGCCAGCAGCTTACAAGCCCTCGGACAGGGGTCACTGTTTTTT.

For the CDR3, the DNA is TGTGCCAGCAGTTCAAATCGGGAGACCCAGTACTTC. It translates to CASSSNRETQYF. The V and J genes are TRBV27 and TRBJ2-5; D gene unclear. The CDR3 is 12 amino acids. Trimming pared 4 bases from V and 5 bases from J, leaving 8 bases between. Germline V lookup: CDR1 MNHEY, CDR2 SMNVEV (reference sequence).

The chain uses TRBV9 and TRBJ1-6, with unresolved D. Germline V CDR1 and CDR2: SGDLS, YYNGEE. The CDR3 spans 13 residues. V was pared by 5 bases and J by 1 base, with 4 bases between. CDR3 sequence (DNA): TGTGCCAGCAGGAAGTCCTATAATTCACCCCTCCACTTT. This encodes CASRKSYNSPLHF.

This chain links TRBV29-1 with TRBJ1-1; maybe TRBD1 (6 bases). The V and J ends lost 2 bases and 4 bases respectively, with 8 bases between them. The CDR3 loop spans 12 amino acids. Germline V CDR1 and CDR2: SQVTM, ANQGSEA. CDR3 in DNA: TGCAGCGTTGAAAGGGGGGGCACTGAAGCTTTCTTT. Encoded protein: CSVERGGTEAFF.

The rearrangement uses TRBV25-1 and TRBJ2-7, with D perhaps assigned TRBD1 or TRBD2 (5 bases each). Germline loops: CDR1 MGHDK, CDR2 SYGVNS. V was cut by 2 bases and J by 7 bases, with 12 bases left in between. The CDR3 runs 13 residues. The CDR3 sequence: CASSEGDRTEQYF. The CDR3 DNA reads TGTGCCAGCAGTGAAGGGGACCGAACTGAGCAGTACTTC.

This rearrangement joins TRBV6-6 to TRBJ1-1; D is possibly TRBD1 (6 bases). Germline V lookup: CDR1 MNHNY, CDR2 SVGAGI (reference sequence). This CDR3 is 14 amino acids long. The ends were cut back, 2 bases at V and 6 bases at J, with 13 bases in the middle. The CDR3 DNA reads TGTGCCAGCAGTTACCCACAGGGTACCGCTGAAGCTTTCTTT. It is translated as CASSYPQGTAEAFF.

The chain carries TRBV7-7 and TRBJ2-3, with 13 bases identical to TRBD2. J lost 2 bases, V lost 5 bases, and 4 bases had no gene match. Germline V gene sequence: CDR1 SSHAT, CDR2 FNYEAQ (reference sequence). This CDR3 has 16 amino acids. The CDR3 DNA follows: TGTGCCAGCAGCCCCGGGACTAGCGGGACCACAGATACGCAGTATTTT. Translating gives CASSPGTSGTTDTQYF.

The chain employs TRBV9 and TRBJ1-1; tentatively, D is TRBD1 (5 bases). The CDR3 loop spans 14 amino acids. The germline gives CDR1 SGDLS, CDR2 YYNGEE. Trimming left V 4 bases short and J 0 bases short, with 10 bases between. CDR3 nucleotide sequence: TGTGCCAGCAGCCCGGGACGGATGAACACTGAAGCTTTCTTT. This codes for CASSPGRMNTEAFF.

There are a few counts of this clone. DNA of the CDR3: TGTGCCAGCAGCTTTTCCAGGGTCTATGGCTACACCTTC. As protein: CASSFSRVYGYTF. The chain uses TRBV7-9 and TRBJ1-2; D is perhaps TRBD1 (5 bases). V was shortened by 3 bases and J by 4 bases, with 9 bases between the two germline ends. The CDR3 runs 13 residues. The V gene's germline CDR1 is SEHNR and CDR2 FQNEAQ (reference sequence).

The CDR3 loop reads CSVLSPGAGEKLFF. In DNA form, the CDR3 reads TGCAGCGTCCTAAGCCCCGGGGCAGGTGAAAAACTGTTTTTT. This sequence joins TRBV29-1 and TRBJ1-4; possibly TRBD1 for D (5 bases). Germline V CDR1 and CDR2: SQVTM, ANQGSEA. V was cut by 6 bases and J by 7 bases, with 18 bases left in between. The CDR3 length is 14 residues. Filled out from reference TRBV29-1 and TRBJ1-4, the complete variable domain reads SAVISQKPSRDICQRGTSLTIQCQVDSQVTMMFWYRQQPGQSLTLIATANQGSEATYESGFVIDKFPISRPNLTFSTLTVSNMSPEDSSIYLCSVLSPGAGEKLFFGSGTQLSVL.

The gene calls are TRBV7-2 and TRBJ2-2; 11 bases align to TRBD2. The CDR3 is 16 amino acids. The germline V gene encodes CDR1 SGHTA and CDR2 FQGNSA. The V and J ends lost 9 bases and 2 bases, in that order; junction bases with no gene match: 8. The CDR3 sequence: CASTLAGVINTGELFF. The CDR3 DNA sequence: TGTGCCAGTACACTAGCGGGAGTAATAAACACCGGGGAGCTGTTTTTT.

Turning to this clone: Other DNA sequences of this sample code for an identical CDR3. This chain joins TRBV30 and TRBJ1-1; D is perhaps TRBD1 (5 bases). V shed 0 bases and J shed 4 bases, with 9 bases lying between them. The CDR3 covers 13 residues. Germline assignment: CDR1 GTSNPN and CDR2 SVGIG (reference sequence). In DNA form, the CDR3 reads TGTGCCTGGAGTGTCCAGGGTACCACTGAAGCTTTCTTT. Translating gives CAWSVQGTTEAFF.

The chain uses TRBV7-3 and TRBJ2-3, with D perhaps TRBD2 (5 bases). V was cut by 1 base and J by 6 bases, with 17 bases left in between. There are 16 residues in the CDR3. Germline values: CDR1 SGHTA, CDR2 FQGTGA. CDR3 nucleotides: TGTGCCAGCAGCTTAAAGTCGGGGATTGGCGGGGATACGCAGTATTTT. It encodes CASSLKSGIGGDTQYF.

The chain employs TRBV4-1 and TRBJ1-4, with D hard to call. Trimming removed 2 bases from V and 8 bases from J, with 18 bases in between. This CDR3 spans 16 amino acids. In germline, CDR1 is MGHRA, CDR2 YSYEKL. In DNA, the CDR3 is TGCGCCAGCAGCCAATATATATATGGGGAACGCGAAAAACTGTTTTTT. Translated: CASSQYIYGEREKLFF.

In its sample, this clone was seen a few times. Other DNA sequences from this sample encode an identical CDR3 as well. V is TRBV7-3 and J is TRBJ2-5; no clear D gene. This CDR3 is 13 amino acids long. Trimming shortened V by 0 bases and J by 0 bases, and 2 bases separated the two germline ends. The germline gives CDR1 SGHTA, CDR2 FQGTGA. The CDR3 DNA reads as TGTGCCAGCAGCTTAACGTACCAAGAGACCCAGTACTTC. Encoded protein: CASSLTYQETQYF.

This sequence joins TRBV29-1 and TRBJ2-1; D remains unclear. The CDR3 runs 12 residues. V lost 4 bases and J 9 bases, leaving 13 bases between the germline ends. Germline CDR1 SQVTM, CDR2 ANQGSEA. The CDR3 nucleotides read TGCAGCGTTGTCAAGGGTGCGGCTGAGCAGTTCTTC. This sequence encodes CSVVKGAAEQFF.

This rearrangement joins TRBV29-1 to TRBJ1-1; D possibly corresponds to TRBD1 (6 bases). With 4 bases removed from V and 3 bases from J, the gap between germline ends came to 15 bases. CDR3 length: 14 residues. The germline gives CDR1 SQVTM, CDR2 ANQGSEA. CDR3 loop: CSVAGVVADTEAFF. For the CDR3, the DNA is TGCAGCGTTGCAGGGGTTGTTGCGGACACTGAAGCTTTCTTT.